These T cell receptor beta chains were read from a single sample in a study of cytomegalovirus exposure and HLA in healthy donors. Measured with immunoSEQ multiplex PCR; TCRdb has only the in-frame clones, and not every one. The sample includes more than 85,000 clones, 86% of them seen just once. Sequencing input: PBMCs. The receptors were sampled from a woman aged 18-29 years in good health and CMV-seropositive. Both conserved end residues are part of each CDR3. D genes are given only for firm matches. The listing skips clone size in some rows; elsewhere it reads once, few, many or a size class.

abundance	v_gene	d_gene	j_gene	CDR3aa	CDR3nt
NA	TRBV15	NA	TRBJ1-1	CATLSGQHREAFF	TGTGCCACCTTGTCAGGGCAACACCGTGAAGCTTTCTTT
NA	TRBV2	TRBD2	TRBJ2-7	CASSSGIYEQYF	TGTGCCAGCAGTAGCGGGATCTACGAGCAGTACTTC
NA	TRBV30	NA	TRBJ2-2	CAWTQGLNTGELFF	TGTGCCTGGACCCAGGGGCTGAACACCGGGGAGCTGTTTTTT
NA	TRBV28	NA	TRBJ1-2	CASSFKTGFGSDIGKYRHGYTF	TGTGCCAGCAGTTTTAAGACGGGTTTTGGGTCGGACATTGGGAAATACCGACATGGCTACACCTTC
NA	TRBV6-1	NA	TRBJ1-3	CASSGGIGLGSGNTIYF	TGTGCCAGCAGTGGCGGGATCGGGCTAGGTTCTGGAAACACCATATATTTT
NA	TRBV10-3	TRBD1	TRBJ2-6	CATGTGSSGANVLTF	TGTGCCACTGGGACAGGGAGCTCTGGGGCCAACGTCCTGACTTTC
NA	TRBV5-4	TRBD1	TRBJ1-4	CASSLGGSTGANEKLFF	TGTGCCAGCAGCTTGGGGGGGTCGACAGGGGCCAATGAAAAACTGTTTTTT
NA	TRBV6-5	TRBD1	TRBJ1-1	CASRQGGVITEAFF	TGTGCCAGCAGGCAGGGGGGAGTGATCACTGAAGCTTTCTTT
NA	TRBV27	NA	TRBJ2-1	CASNRLGQPESSYNEQFF	TGTGCCAGCAACCGACTCGGACAGCCGGAGAGCTCCTACAATGAGCAGTTCTTC
once	TRBV5-6	TRBD2	TRBJ2-3	CASSLELAGDDTQYF	TGTGCCAGCAGCTTGGAACTAGCGGGAGACGATACGCAGTATTTT
NA	TRBV4-1	TRBD1	TRBJ1-5	CASSQRGILGQGILSNQPQHF	TGCGCCAGCAGCCAAAGAGGGATTCTGGGACAGGGGATTTTGAGCAATCAGCCCCAGCATTTT
NA	TRBV2	NA	TRBJ2-5	CASTLGLRETQYF	TGTGCCAGCACGCTAGGTTTGCGGGAGACCCAGTACTTC
NA	TRBV5-1	NA	TRBJ2-1	CASSPLDSLNEQFF	TGCGCCAGCAGCCCCTTGGACAGTCTCAATGAGCAGTTCTTC
NA	TRBV27	TRBD2	TRBJ2-7	CASSLTGTTSYEQYF	TGTGCCAGCAGTTTAACGGGGACTACCTCCTACGAGCAGTACTTC
NA	TRBV5-1	TRBD1	TRBJ1-2	CASSWEPGQSYGYTF	TGCGCCAGCAGCTGGGAACCGGGACAGTCCTATGGCTACACCTTC
NA	TRBV18	TRBD1	TRBJ2-2	CASSPPGQGTGELFF	TGTGCCAGCTCACCGCCGGGACAGGGGACCGGGGAGCTGTTTTTT
NA	TRBV5-1	NA	TRBJ2-7	CASSRQGAYEQYF	TGCGCCAGCAGCCGTCAGGGCGCCTACGAGCAGTACTTC
NA	TRBV7-9	TRBD1	TRBJ1-2	CASSVGTVVAYGYTF	TGTGCCAGCAGCGTCGGGACAGTAGTTGCCTATGGCTACACCTTC
NA	TRBV7-6	TRBD2	TRBJ2-7	CASSLARALAGVRAYEQYF	TGTGCCAGCAGCTTAGCTCGGGCGCTAGCGGGGGTTCGGGCCTACGAGCAGTACTTC